This T cell receptor beta chain was captured in a study of lymphopenia after photon versus proton radiotherapy. Profiling relied on immunoSEQ multiplex PCR, and the TCRdb table lists in-frame clones only, not all of them. Of 15,000 to 20,000 clones detected, around nine tenths appear once; the ten largest clones hold about 9%. The TCR sequence derives from an older man with pancreatic cancer. Here the sequenced sample was peripheral blood, taken from a patient treated with proton-based radiotherapy.

The CDR3 sequence is CASSLATGEQETQYF. As DNA, the CDR3 is TGTGCCAGCAGCTTAGCGACAGGGGAACAAGAGACCCAGTACTTC. This chain links TRBV7-8 with TRBJ2-5, with 8 positions matching TRBD1. The CDR3 consists of 15 residues. Germline-derived CDR1 and CDR2 are SGHVS and FQNEAQ. J lost 2 bases, V lost 0 bases, and 2 bases had no gene match.